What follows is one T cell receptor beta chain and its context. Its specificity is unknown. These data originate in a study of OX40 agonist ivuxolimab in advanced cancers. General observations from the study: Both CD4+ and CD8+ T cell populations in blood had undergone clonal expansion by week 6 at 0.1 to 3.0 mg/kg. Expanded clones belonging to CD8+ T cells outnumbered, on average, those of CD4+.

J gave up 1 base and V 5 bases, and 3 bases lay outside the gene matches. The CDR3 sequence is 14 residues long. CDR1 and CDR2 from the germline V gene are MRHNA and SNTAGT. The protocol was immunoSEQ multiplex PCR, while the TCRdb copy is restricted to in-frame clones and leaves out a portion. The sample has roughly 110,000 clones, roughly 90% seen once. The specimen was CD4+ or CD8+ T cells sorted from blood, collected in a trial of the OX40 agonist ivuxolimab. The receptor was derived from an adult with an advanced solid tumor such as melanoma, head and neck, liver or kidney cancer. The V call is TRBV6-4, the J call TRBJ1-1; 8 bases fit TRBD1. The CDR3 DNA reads TGTGCCAGCAGTCCTGACAGGGGGAACACTGAAGCTTTCTTT. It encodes CASSPDRGNTEAFF.